This TCR beta chain came from a study of OX40 agonist ivuxolimab in advanced cancers. At the level of the study: The group had a mean age of roughly 56 years, ranged from roughly 23 to 79, and was 82.7% male.

Clones were sequenced by immunoSEQ multiplex PCR, and TCRdb holds only the in-frame ones, with some missing. The sample lists roughly 42,000 clones, approximately 90% occurring once. Autoimmune disease history or systemic immunosuppression barred patients. The sample here was CD4+ or CD8+ T cells sorted from blood, taken in a trial of the OX40 agonist ivuxolimab. The origin of this receptor is an adult with an advanced solid tumor such as melanoma, head and neck, liver or kidney cancer.

The CDR3 protein is CASSLYPGDIQYF. As DNA, the CDR3 is TGTGCCAGCAGCTTGTACCCAGGTGACATTCAGTACTTC. The chain employs TRBV5-4 and TRBJ2-4; no definite D call. The germline CDR1 and CDR2 sequences are SGHNT and YYREEE (reference sequence). V was cut by 1 base and J by 8 bases, with 10 bases left in between. The length of the CDR3 is 13 residues.